What follows are 6 T cell receptor beta chains derived from one specimen sequenced in a study of cytomegalovirus exposure and HLA in healthy donors. PCR amplification relied on 60 Vbeta primers (plus 13 Jbeta primers). Clones were read by immunoSEQ multiplex PCR, and TCRdb kept only the in-frame ones, dropping some. The sample includes more than 90,000 clones, around 64% of them seen just once. The sequenced sample consisted of PBMCs. The origin of the receptors is a man under 40 in good health and CMV-seropositive.

The chain has TRBV19 and TRBJ1-3; 9 nucleotides align to TRBD1. The J segment lost 0 bases and the V segment lost 6 bases, leaving 6 bases of the junction unmatched. The germline gives CDR1 LNHDA, CDR2 SQIVND (reference sequence). The CDR3 totals 16 residues. CDR3 DNA: TGTGCCAGTAGGGACAGGGGCTCCTTCTCTGGAAACACCATATATTTT. Its protein product is CASRDRGSFSGNTIYF.

This rearrangement joins TRBV2 to TRBJ2-2; weak D call: TRBD1 (6 bases). The CDR3 totals 15 residues. V dropped 2 bases and J dropped 11 bases, with 18 bases sitting between them. Germline V gene lookup returns CDR1 SNHLY and CDR2 FYNNEI. This CDR3 is CASSEKVTGLGELFF. CDR3 DNA sequence: TGTGCCAGCAGTGAAAAGGTGACAGGTCTAGGTGAGCTGTTTTTT. Full variable domain (missing parts from reference TRBV2 and TRBJ2-2): EPEVTQTPSHQVTQMGQEVILRCVPISNHLYFYWYRQILGQKVEFLVSFYNNEISEKSEIFDDQFSVERPDGSNFTLKIRSTKLEDSAMYFCASSEKVTGLGELFFGEGSRLTVL.

In this sample, this clone turned up a few times. V and J are TRBV9 and TRBJ1-3, with D unresolved. The V and J ends lost 4 bases and 0 bases respectively, with 8 bases between them. This CDR3 has 14 residues. Germline CDR1 SGDLS, CDR2 YYNGEE. CDR3 sequence: CASSRPGSGNTIYF. CDR3 in DNA: TGTGCCAGCAGCCGACCGGGCTCTGGAAACACCATATATTTT.

CDR3 in amino acids: CASSPDRGADTQYF. The CDR3 bases are TGTGCCAGCAGCCCGGACAGGGGTGCAGATACGCAGTATTTT. The rearrangement uses TRBV7-3 and TRBJ2-3; 9 bases map to TRBD1. The germline V gene encodes CDR1 SGHTA and CDR2 FQGTGA. There are 14 residues in the CDR3. Trimming took 5 bases from V and 4 from J; bases not matched to a gene: 4.

This clone turned up a few times. This chain connects TRBV30 to TRBJ2-3; no definite D call. Germline V gene lookup returns CDR1 GTSNPN and CDR2 SVGIG (reference sequence). Trimming left V 2 bases short and J 4 bases short, with 10 bases between. This CDR3 region has 13 residues. The CDR3 loop is CAWSIDGSDTQYF. CDR3 coding DNA: TGTGCCTGGAGTATCGACGGGTCAGATACGCAGTATTTT.

This clone was observed a handful of times. The chain links TRBV5-1 to TRBJ1-6; 7 nucleotides line up with TRBD1. This CDR3 has 14 residues. Losses at the gene ends were 3 bases for V and 10 bases for J; bases not matched to a gene: 7. Germline CDR1 is SGHRS and CDR2 is YFSETQ. DNA of the CDR3: TGCGCCAGCAGCTCCGACAGGGCAGGATCACCCCTCCACTTT. Amino acids: CASSSDRAGSPLHF. Full variable domain (outside the CDR3, taken from reference TRBV5-1 and TRBJ1-6): KAGVTQTPRYLIKTRGQQVTLSCSPISGHRSVSWYQQTPGQGLQFLFEYFSETQRNKGNFPGRFSGRQFSNSRSEMNVSTLELGDSALYLCASSSDRAGSPLHFGNGTRLTVT.